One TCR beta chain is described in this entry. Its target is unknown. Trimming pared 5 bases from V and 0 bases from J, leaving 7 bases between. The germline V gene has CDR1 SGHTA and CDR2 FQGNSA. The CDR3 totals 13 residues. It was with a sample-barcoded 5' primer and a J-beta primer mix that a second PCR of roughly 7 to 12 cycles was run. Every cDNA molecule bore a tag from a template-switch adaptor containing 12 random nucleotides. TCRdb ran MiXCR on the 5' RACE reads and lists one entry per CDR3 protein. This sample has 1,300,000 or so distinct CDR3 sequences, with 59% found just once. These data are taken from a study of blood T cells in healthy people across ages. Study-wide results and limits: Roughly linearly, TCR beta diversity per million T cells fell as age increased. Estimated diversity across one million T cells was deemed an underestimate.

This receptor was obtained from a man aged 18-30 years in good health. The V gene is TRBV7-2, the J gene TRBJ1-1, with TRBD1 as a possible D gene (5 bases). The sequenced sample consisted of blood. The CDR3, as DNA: TGTGCCAGCAGCGTGACAGTGAACACTGAAGCTTTCTTT. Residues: CASSVTVNTEAFF.